This record concerns one TCR beta chain sequence. Its specificity is unknown. The data are from a study of CD8+ T cells in alopecia areata. For the study at large: Treated patients received oral tofacitinib, 5 to 10 mg twice daily. Study-wide findings and caveats: Lesional scalp exceeded normal scalp in clonality, especially in alopecia totalis/universalis.

Reverse transcribed after extraction, RNA yielded cDNA as the sequencing template. Sequencing was performed with immunoSEQ multiplex PCR; in TCRdb, only in-frame clones are kept and a portion is missing. Among around 200,000 clones listed, approximately 55% were seen once. Germline trimming cut 4 bases from V and 6 bases from J; bases unmatched to any gene: 3. Germline CDR1 reads KGHSH; CDR2 reads LQKENI. The CDR3 sequence is 13 residues long. Sample treatment: oral pan-JAK inhibitor, 5-10 mg twice daily. Both peripheral blood and punch biopsies of lesional scalp skin were obtained from patients who had alopecia areata.

The receptor was derived from a human donor with alopecia areata. The source was CD8+ T cells sorted from blood, collected at week 24, from a patient treated with tofacitinib. The chain carries TRBV18 and TRBJ2-1; 7 bases line up with TRBD1. The CDR3 sequence: CASSQTGRNEQFF. DNA of the CDR3: TGTGCCAGCTCACAGACAGGGCGCAATGAGCAGTTCTTC.